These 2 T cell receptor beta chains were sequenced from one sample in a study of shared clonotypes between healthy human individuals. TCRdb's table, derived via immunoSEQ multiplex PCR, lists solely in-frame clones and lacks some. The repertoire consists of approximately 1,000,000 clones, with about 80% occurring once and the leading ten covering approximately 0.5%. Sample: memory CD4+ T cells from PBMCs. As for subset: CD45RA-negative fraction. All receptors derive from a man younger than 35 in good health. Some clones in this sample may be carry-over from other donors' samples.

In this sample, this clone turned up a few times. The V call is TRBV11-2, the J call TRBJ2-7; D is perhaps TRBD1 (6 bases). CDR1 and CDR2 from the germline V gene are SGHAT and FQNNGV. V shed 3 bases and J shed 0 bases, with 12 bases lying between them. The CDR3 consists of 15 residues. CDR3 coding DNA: TGTGCCAGCAGCTTCGAGGGGGTGAGCTCCTACGAGCAGTACTTC. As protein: CASSFEGVSSYEQYF.

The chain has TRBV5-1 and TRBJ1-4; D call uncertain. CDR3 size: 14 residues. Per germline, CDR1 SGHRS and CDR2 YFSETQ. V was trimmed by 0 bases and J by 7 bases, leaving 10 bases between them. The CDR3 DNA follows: TGCGCCAGCAGCTTGGAACGGGGAGGTGAAAAACTGTTTTTT. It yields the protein CASSLERGGEKLFF.